This T cell receptor beta chain was sequenced in a study of T cell responses to AZD1222 COVID-19 vaccine. V lost 4 bases and J lost 3; bases outside the gene matches: 7. Germline V gives CDR1 SGHRS, CDR2 YFSETQ. The CDR3 totals 14 residues. For this clone: Its antigen remains unidentified.

Study-wide results and caveats: Increased Spike-specific TCR breadth and depth were observed after two AZD1222 doses. Possibly, clonal diversity was underestimated; donors were largely white British and included more females. No repertoire was sampled before or during the peak T cell response, only after it.

Assay: immunoSEQ multiplex PCR; the TCRdb copy retains only in-frame clones and omits some. This table holds 170,000 or so clones, approximately 86% found once. Specimen: peripheral blood, collected 28 days after the second AZD1222 dose. The TCR was taken from an adult who received the AZD1222 COVID-19 vaccine. The chain combines TRBV5-1 with TRBJ2-7, with 7 bases fitting TRBD1. The CDR3 loop reads CASSVRQGNYEQYF. As DNA, the CDR3 is TGCGCCAGCAGCGTGAGACAGGGAAACTACGAGCAGTACTTC. Full variable domain (rest looked up from reference TRBV5-1 and TRBJ2-7): KAGVTQTPRYLIKTRGQQVTLSCSPISGHRSVSWYQQTPGQGLQFLFEYFSETQRNKGNFPGRFSGRQFSNSRSEMNVSTLELGDSALYLCASSVRQGNYEQYFGPGTRLTVT.